The clone carrying this TCR beta chain was detected many times. Its specificity is not known. Amplified regions were TCR beta CDR3 sequences from RNA transcripts. Using the HTBI primer set, a first-round RT-PCR was run on the TCR CDR3. TCRdb reprocessed the multiplex PCR reads with MiXCR, giving one entry per CDR3 protein. The sample has some 300,000 distinct CDR3 sequences; 13% are singletons. Trimming left V 4 bases short and J 0 bases short, with 9 bases between. The V gene's germline CDR1 is SGHAT and CDR2 FQNNGV. The CDR3 is 14 residues long. This sample is part of a study of T cells in Graves' hyperthyroidism and ophthalmopathy. General study points: Ophthalmopathy was told apart from stable hyperthyroidism by a 13 V-J model.

Uncontrolled infections, other autoimmune diseases, pregnancy or lactation led to exclusion of patients. The gene calls are TRBV11-2 and TRBJ2-5; D gene ambiguous. Material for sequencing was blood. This clonotype was obtained from a woman younger than 45 with Graves' hyperthyroidism that later progressed to Graves' ophthalmopathy. The CDR3 DNA sequence: TGTGCCAGCAGCTCATCGCAGTACCAAGAGACCCAGTACTTC. Its translation: CASSSSQYQETQYF.